This is a list of T cell receptor beta chains from one sample in a study of blood T cells in healthy people across ages. TCRdb itself ran the 5' RACE reads through MiXCR, one entry per CDR3 protein. Of roughly 1.7 million distinct CDR3 sequences in the sample, roughly a third are singletons; the top ten hold around 11%. Sequencing input: blood. The receptors shown here come from a woman aged 25-40 years in good health. Both conserved end residues are trimmed from each CDR3. Clone sizes are given selectively: once, few, many, or a class where the clone is expanded.

TRBJ2-3,.,TRBV6-5,ASSYLFAGGPDTQY
TRBJ2-5,many,TRBV18,ASSPGTQETQY
TRBJ1-2,.,TRBV7-8,ASSLAYSPYDYT
TRBJ1-2,many,TRBV6-7,ASSYMGQGSYGYT
TRBJ2-7,many,TRBV5-5,ASSFSLAYEQY
TRBJ2-1,.,TRBV20-1,SAQRLGNEQF
TRBJ1-1,.,TRBV20-1,SASVRRGSGDAEAF
TRBJ2-3,few,TRBV30,ACPVRTGTDTQY
TRBJ2-7,.,TRBV3-1,ASSQVRGNGQY
TRBJ2-7,few,TRBV27,ASSLSYGYEQY
TRBJ2-4,.,TRBV30,AWSGDGNIQY
TRBJ1-1,.,TRBV5-1,ASSLVRNNLLVEAF
TRBJ1-5,few,TRBV12-3/TRBV12-4,ASSLGRDRVGMWNQPQH
TRBJ1-1,.,TRBV9,TSSVAPNTEAF
TRBJ1-1,.,TRBV2,ASTREGRSTEAF
TRBJ2-5,few,TRBV12-3/TRBV12-4,ASSLRGEGETQY
TRBJ2-7,.,TRBV28,ANRDSHSRLY
TRBJ2-7,.,TRBV12-3/TRBV12-4,ATSGGRSIYEQY
TRBJ2-1,many,TRBV20-1,SASGASGSNVGNEQF
.,.,TRBV3-1,ASSQDAVAYEQY
TRBJ1-5,.,TRBV7-9,ASSNGHNSNQPQH
TRBJ2-5,.,TRBV20-1,SASNYRGGETQY
TRBJ1-2,.,TRBV6-1,ASSEGSQGIGYT
.,few,TRBV20-1,SAKNHETAYEQY
TRBJ2-1,many,TRBV9,ASSVAGQGVNEQF
TRBJ1-1,few,TRBV4-1,ASSQDFGRKGAF
.,.,TRBV29-1,SARLAGGSYNEQY
TRBJ2-3,few,TRBV20-1,SATRADTQY
TRBJ1-6,.,TRBV21-1,ASSKGGGSYNSPLH
TRBJ2-5,.,TRBV7-8,ASSLAGTIQETQY
TRBJ2-7,.,TRBV2,ASNLGGTSYEQY
TRBJ2-5,many,TRBV7-9,ASSPPTGIGPQETQY
TRBJ2-3,few,TRBV7-9,ASSPGQGRTDTQY
TRBJ1-6,.,TRBV28,ASSIADHNSPLH
TRBJ2-7,.,TRBV10-1,ASRGGLRVSYEQY
TRBJ1-1,.,TRBV3-1,ASSHGWITEAF
TRBJ2-7,.,TRBV20-1,SARLIAGPYEQY
TRBJ2-1,once,TRBV5-1,ASSLDFSGPRSYNEQF
TRBJ2-3,few,TRBV27,ASSLPSGSSTDTQY
TRBJ2-3,.,TRBV5-1,ASSFQSGTGMRPTDTQY
TRBJ2-7,few,TRBV29-1,SSLQYPGYEQY
TRBJ1-1,once,TRBV12-3/TRBV12-4,ASRPTAANTEAF
TRBJ2-6,few,TRBV6-5,ASSYSEYSGANVLT
TRBJ1-1,few,TRBV13,ASSTLRPANTEAF
TRBJ2-1,.,TRBV4-2,ASSHLSGIEQF
TRBJ2-1,few,TRBV20-1,SADTSGSFYEQF
TRBJ1-5,.,TRBV4-1,ASSQGQRYAGINQPQH
TRBJ1-1,.,TRBV20-1,SARGAVRPGQGARTEAF
TRBJ2-2,.,TRBV20-1,SASFGGPLNTGELF
TRBJ2-5,.,TRBV20-1,SAHLGETQY
TRBJ2-7,.,TRBV7-9,ASSFSGTGVSYEQY
TRBJ2-5,many,TRBV7-9,ASSFLAGGLETQY
TRBJ1-1,.,TRBV5-1,ASQKGPLDTEAF